This T cell receptor (beta chain) was sequenced in a study of blood T cell repertoires in COVID-19. Across the study: Whether acute or convalescent, the COVID-19 samples came from the United States, Italy and Spain.

Assay: immunoSEQ multiplex PCR; the TCRdb copy retains only in-frame clones and omits some. The sample records a few hundred thousand clones, around 90% being singletons. The V gene end was trimmed by 4 bases and the J gene end by 8 bases; junction bases not matched to a gene: 18. CDR1 and CDR2 from the germline V gene are SGHNT and YYREEE (reference sequence). This CDR3 has 18 residues. The study recruited people aged roughly 18 to 100 years across some 23 US areas. Participants had their cohort set by participant-reported clinical history. Sequencing was performed on PBMCs or T cells enriched from blood (not recorded which). The receptor's source is a human donor in a cohort exposed to, infected with or recovered from COVID-19 (not recorded which). The donor label of this sample is uncertain. The chain uses TRBV5-4 and TRBJ2-2, with TRBD2 matching 9 bases. CDR3 in amino acids: CASSVRLAKRGVTGELFF. CDR3 sequence (DNA): TGTGCCAGCAGCGTCCGCCTTGCAAAGCGGGGGGTAACTGGGGAGCTGTTTTTT.